This T cell receptor (beta chain) came from a study of shared clonotypes between healthy human individuals. Regarding the study as a whole: Represented diversity, genetic and exposure-history alike, was limited by few donors. Donor clonotype sharing was expected to depend on sequencing depth. Sampling was confined to blood; repertoires within tissues likely differ.

A remark on this clone: Antigen: not known.

Assay used: immunoSEQ multiplex PCR; TCRdb lists only in-frame clones, some missing. The sample contains roughly 2,000,000 clones, 93% of which appear only once. Trimming shortened V by 4 bases and J by 6 bases, and 17 bases separated the two germline ends. This CDR3 spans 14 amino acids. Looked up from germline, CDR1 is SGHRS and CDR2 is YFSETQ. Naive CD8 cells lacked CD45RO and underwent positive selection for CCR7, leaving out terminally differentiated effector memory CD45RA+ cells. All donors were healthy HIV-negative adults lacking recent acute infections or vaccinations. The genes are TRBV5-1 and TRBJ2-7; maybe TRBD2 (6 bases). Sequencing was done on a sample of naive CD8+ T cells from PBMCs. The TCR was taken from a man aged 18 to 30 in good health. Some clones in this sample may be carry-over from other donors' samples. The CDR3 DNA sequence: TGCGCCAGCAGCCGACCGGGGGAATGGGGCGAGCAGTACTTC. Translation: CASSRPGEWGEQYF.